This T cell receptor (beta chain) was recovered during a study of shared clonotypes between healthy human individuals. As for the study in general: The study used three CD4 naive, three CD4 memory, two CD8 naive and one CD8 memory plate per donor. Regarding the study as a whole: Across subsets, estimated richness was generally greater for naive than for memory populations.

Division of CD4+ cells produced a CD45RA+ naive subset and a CD45RA-negative memory subset. Deep level was the assay's run setting. Measured with immunoSEQ multiplex PCR; TCRdb has only the in-frame clones, and not every one. Of some 2,000,000 clones in the sample, 90% to 97% were seen once. A word on this clone: Its specificity is not known.

Losses at the gene ends were 0 bases for V and 2 bases for J; bases not matched to a gene: 11. Germline CDR1 is LGHNA and CDR2 is YNFKEQ. This CDR3 spans 20 amino acids. The gene calls are TRBV4-2 and TRBJ2-1, with TRBD2 matching 12 bases. Sequencing was done on a sample of naive CD4+ T cells sorted from blood. Subset of the sample: CD45RA+ positively selected. This clonotype was sampled from a man between 18 and 29 years old in good health. The CDR3 bases are TGTGCCAGCAGCCAAGAGGTAGCTAGCGGGGGGGTAGGTCCCTACAATGAGCAGTTCTTC. It yields the protein CASSQEVASGGVGPYNEQFF.